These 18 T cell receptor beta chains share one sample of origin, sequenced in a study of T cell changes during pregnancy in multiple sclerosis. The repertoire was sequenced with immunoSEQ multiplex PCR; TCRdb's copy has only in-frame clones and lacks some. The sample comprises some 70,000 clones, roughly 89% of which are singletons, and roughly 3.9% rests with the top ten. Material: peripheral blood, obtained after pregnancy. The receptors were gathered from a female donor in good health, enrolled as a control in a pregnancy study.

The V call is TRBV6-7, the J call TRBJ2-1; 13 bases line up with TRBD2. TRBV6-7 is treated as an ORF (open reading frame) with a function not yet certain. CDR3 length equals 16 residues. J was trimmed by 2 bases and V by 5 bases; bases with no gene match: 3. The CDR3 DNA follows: TGTGCCAGCAGTAAAGGGACTAGCGGGACCTACAATGAGCAGTTCTTC. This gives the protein CASSKGTSGTYNEQFF.

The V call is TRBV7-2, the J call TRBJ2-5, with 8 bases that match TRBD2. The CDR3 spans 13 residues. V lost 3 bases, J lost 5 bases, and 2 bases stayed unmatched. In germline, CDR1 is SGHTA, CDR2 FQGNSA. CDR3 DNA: TGTGCCAGCAGCTTCCGGGAGGGTGAGACCCAGTACTTC. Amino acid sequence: CASSFREGETQYF.

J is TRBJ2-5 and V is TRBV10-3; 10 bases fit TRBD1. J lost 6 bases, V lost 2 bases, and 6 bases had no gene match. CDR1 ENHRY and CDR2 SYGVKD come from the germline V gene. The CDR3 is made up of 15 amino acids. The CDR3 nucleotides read TGTGCCATCAGTGAGGGGGACAGGGGTGGAAAGACCCAGTACTTC. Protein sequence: CAISEGDRGGKTQYF.

CDR3 DNA sequence: TGTGCCAGCAGTGCCGGCGGCGGAGCTAACTATGGCTACACCTTC. Residues: CASSAGGGANYGYTF. The chain uses TRBV27 and TRBJ1-2; no clear D. This CDR3 spans 15 amino acids. CDR1 and CDR2 (germline): MNHEY, SMNVEV (reference sequence). V was clipped by 5 bases and J by 0 bases, with 13 bases between them.

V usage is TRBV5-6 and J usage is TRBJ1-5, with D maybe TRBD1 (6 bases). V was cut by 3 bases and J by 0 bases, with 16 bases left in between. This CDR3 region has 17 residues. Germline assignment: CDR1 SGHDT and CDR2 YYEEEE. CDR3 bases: TGTGCCAGCAGCTCCTACCGACAGGACCTTAGCAATCAGCCCCAGCATTTT. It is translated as CASSSYRQDLSNQPQHF. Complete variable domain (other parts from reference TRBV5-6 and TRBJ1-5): DAGVTQSPTHLIKTRGQQVTLRCSPKSGHDTVSWYQQALGQGPQFIFQYYEEEERQRGNFPDRFSGHQFPNYSSELNVNALLLGDSALYLCASSSYRQDLSNQPQHFGDGTRLSIL.

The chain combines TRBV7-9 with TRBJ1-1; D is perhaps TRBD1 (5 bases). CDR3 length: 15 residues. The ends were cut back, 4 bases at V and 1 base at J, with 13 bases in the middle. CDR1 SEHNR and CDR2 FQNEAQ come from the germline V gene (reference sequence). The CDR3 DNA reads TGTGCCAGCAGCTCCCAGGGACTGCCGAACACTGAAGCTTTCTTT. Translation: CASSSQGLPNTEAFF.

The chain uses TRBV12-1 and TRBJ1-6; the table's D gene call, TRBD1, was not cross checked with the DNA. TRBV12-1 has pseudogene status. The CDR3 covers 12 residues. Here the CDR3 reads CASSLQDSPLHF. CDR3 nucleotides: TGTGCCAGCAGCCTACAGGATTCACCCCTCCACTTT.

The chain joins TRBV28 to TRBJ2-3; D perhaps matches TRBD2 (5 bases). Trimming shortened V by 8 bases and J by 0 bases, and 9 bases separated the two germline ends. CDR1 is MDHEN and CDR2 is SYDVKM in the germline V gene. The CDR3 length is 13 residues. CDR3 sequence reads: CASREGSTDTQYF. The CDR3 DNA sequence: TGTGCCAGCCGTGAGGGAAGCACAGATACGCAGTATTTT.

CDR3 in amino acids: CASSGGTANYGYTF. The DNA for the CDR3 is TGTGCCAGCAGTGGGGGGACAGCTAACTATGGCTACACCTTC. The rearrangement links TRBV6-1 to TRBJ1-2; 7 bases match TRBD1. From germline, CDR1 is MNHNS and CDR2 SASEGT. This CDR3 region has 14 residues. With V trimmed by 4 bases and J by 0 bases, 2 bases remained unmatched.

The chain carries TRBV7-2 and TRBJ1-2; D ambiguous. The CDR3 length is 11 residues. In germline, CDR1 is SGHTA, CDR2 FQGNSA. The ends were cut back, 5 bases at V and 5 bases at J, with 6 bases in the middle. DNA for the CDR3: TGTGCCAGCAGCCTAATATATGGCTACACCTTC. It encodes CASSLIYGYTF. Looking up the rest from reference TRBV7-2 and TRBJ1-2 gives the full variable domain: GAGVSQSPSNKVTEKGKDVELRCDPISGHTALYWYRQSLGQGLEFLIYFQGNSAPDKSGLPSDRFSAERTGGSVSTLTIQRTQQEDSAVYLCASSLIYGYTFGSGTRLTVV.

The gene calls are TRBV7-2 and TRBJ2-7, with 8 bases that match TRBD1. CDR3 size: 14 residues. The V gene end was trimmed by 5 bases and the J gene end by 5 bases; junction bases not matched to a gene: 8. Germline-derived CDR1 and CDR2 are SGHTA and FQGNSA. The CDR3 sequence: CASSLSPGGHEQYF. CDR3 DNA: TGTGCCAGCAGCCTCAGCCCAGGGGGCCACGAGCAGTACTTC. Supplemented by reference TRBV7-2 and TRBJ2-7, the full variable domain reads GAGVSQSPSNKVTEKGKDVELRCDPISGHTALYWYRQSLGQGLEFLIYFQGNSAPDKSGLPSDRFSAERTGGSVSTLTIQRTQQEDSAVYLCASSLSPGGHEQYFGPGTRLTVT.

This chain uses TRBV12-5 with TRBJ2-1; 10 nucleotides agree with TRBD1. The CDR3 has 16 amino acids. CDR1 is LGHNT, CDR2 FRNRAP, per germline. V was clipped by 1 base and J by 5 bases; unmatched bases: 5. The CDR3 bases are TGTGCTAGTGGTTTGGGGATAGGGACAGGGGACAATGAGCAGTTCTTC. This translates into CASGLGIGTGDNEQFF. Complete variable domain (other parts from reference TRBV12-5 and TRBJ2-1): DARVTQTPRHKVTEMGQEVTMRCQPILGHNTVFWYRQTMMQGLELLAYFRNRAPLDDSGMPKDRFSAEMPDATLATLKIQPSEPRDSAVYFCASGLGIGTGDNEQFFGPGTRLTVL.

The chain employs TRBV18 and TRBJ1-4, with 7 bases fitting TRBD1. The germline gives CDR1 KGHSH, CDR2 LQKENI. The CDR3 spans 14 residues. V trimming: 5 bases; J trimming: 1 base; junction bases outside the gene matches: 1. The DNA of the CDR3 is TGTGCCAGCTCATGGACAGGAACTAATGAAAAACTGTTTTTT. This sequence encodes CASSWTGTNEKLFF.

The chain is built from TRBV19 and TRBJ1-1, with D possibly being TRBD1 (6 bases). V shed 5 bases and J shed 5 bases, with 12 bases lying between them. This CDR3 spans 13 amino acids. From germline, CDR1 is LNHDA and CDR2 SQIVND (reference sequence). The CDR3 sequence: CASSLTGLTEAFF. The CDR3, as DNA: TGTGCCAGTAGTTTGACAGGCTTAACTGAAGCTTTCTTT. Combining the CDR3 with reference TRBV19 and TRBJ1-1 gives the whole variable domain DGGITQSPKYLFRKEGQNVTLSCEQNLNHDAMYWYRQDPGQGLRLIYYSQIVNDFQKGDIAEGYSVSREKKESFPLTVTSAQKNPTAFYLCASSLTGLTEAFFGQGTRLTVV.

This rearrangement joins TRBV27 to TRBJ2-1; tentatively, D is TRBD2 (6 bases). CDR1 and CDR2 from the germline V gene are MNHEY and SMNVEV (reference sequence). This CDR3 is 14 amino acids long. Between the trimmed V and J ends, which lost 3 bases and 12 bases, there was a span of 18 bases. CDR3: CASSFTGEPTGQFF. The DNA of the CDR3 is TGTGCCAGCAGTTTTACGGGAGAGCCCACGGGGCAGTTCTTC.

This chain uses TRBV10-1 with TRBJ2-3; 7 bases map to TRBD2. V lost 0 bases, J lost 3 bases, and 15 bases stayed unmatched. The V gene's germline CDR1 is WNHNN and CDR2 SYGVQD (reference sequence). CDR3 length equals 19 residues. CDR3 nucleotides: TGCGCCAGCAGTGAGTCGAAGGCTCCCAAAGCGGGGATTACAGATACGCAGTATTTT. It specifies CASSESKAPKAGITDTQYF.

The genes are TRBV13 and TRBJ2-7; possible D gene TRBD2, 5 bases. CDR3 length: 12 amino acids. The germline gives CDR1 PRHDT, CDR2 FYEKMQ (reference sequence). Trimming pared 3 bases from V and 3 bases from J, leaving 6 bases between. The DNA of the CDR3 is TGTGCCAGCAGCTTCCGGGGCTACGAGCAGTACTTC. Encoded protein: CASSFRGYEQYF.

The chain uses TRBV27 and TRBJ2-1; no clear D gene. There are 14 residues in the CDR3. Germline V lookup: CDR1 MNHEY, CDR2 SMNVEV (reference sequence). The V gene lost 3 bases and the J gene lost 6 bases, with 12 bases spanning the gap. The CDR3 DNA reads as TGTGCCAGCAGTTTGACTCTTGGATCCAATGAGCAGTTCTTC. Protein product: CASSLTLGSNEQFF.